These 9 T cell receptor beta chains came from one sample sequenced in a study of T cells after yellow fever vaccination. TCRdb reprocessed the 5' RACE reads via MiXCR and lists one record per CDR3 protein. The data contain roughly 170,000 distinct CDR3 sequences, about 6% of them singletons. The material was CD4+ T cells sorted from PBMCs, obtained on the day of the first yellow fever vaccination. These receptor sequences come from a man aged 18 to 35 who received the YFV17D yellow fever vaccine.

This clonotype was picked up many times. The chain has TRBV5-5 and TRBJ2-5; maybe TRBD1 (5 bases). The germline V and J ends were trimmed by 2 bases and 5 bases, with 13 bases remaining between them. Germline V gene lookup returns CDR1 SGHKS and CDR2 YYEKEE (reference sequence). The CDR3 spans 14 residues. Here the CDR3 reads CASSFRGPGETQYF. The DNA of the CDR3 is TGTGCCAGCAGCTTTAGAGGTCCAGGGGAGACCCAGTACTTC.

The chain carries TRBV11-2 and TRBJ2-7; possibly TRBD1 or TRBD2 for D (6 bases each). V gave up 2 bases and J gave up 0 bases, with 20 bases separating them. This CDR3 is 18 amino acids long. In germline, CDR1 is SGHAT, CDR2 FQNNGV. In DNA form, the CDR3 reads TGTGCCAGCAGCTTAAAATCGTTCGGGGGCCGGGGCTCCTACGAGCAGTACGTC. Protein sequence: CASSLKSFGGRGSYEQYV.

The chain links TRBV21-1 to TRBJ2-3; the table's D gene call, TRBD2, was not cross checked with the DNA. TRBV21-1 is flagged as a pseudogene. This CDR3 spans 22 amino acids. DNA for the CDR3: TGTGCCAGCAGCAAAGCGCATTTCCTGCGGGGGGCCGACAAACGTTCCACAGATACGCAGTATTTT. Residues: CASSKAHFLRGADKRSTDTQYF.

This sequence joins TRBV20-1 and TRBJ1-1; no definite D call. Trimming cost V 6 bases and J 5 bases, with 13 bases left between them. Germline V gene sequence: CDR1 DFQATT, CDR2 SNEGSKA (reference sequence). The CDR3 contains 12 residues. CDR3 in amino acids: CSAILQKTEAFF. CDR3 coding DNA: TGCAGTGCAATACTGCAGAAGACTGAAGCTTTCTTT.

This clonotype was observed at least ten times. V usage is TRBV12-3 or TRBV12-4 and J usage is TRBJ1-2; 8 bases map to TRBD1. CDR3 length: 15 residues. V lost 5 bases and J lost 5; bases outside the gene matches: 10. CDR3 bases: TGTGCCAGCAGTCTGCGACAGGGGCACTTATATGGCTACACCTTC. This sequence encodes CASSLRQGHLYGYTF.

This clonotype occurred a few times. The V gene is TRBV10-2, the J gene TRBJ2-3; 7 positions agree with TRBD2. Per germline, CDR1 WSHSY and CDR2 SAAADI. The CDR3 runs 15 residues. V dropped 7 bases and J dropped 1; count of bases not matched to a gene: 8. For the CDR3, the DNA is TGCGCCAGCAAAACCCGGGGGGAGGGCACAGATACGCAGTATTTT. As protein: CASKTRGEGTDTQYF.

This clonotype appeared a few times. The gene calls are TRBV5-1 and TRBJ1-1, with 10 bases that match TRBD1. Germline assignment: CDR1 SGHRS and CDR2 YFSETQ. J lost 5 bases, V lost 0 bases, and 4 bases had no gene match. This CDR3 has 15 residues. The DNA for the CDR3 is TGCGCCAGCAGCTTGGAAATGGGACAGGGGACTGAAGCTTTCTTT. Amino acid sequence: CASSLEMGQGTEAFF.

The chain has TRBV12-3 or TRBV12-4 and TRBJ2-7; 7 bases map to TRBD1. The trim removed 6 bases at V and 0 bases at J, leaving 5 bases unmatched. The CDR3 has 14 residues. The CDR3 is CASSRQGASYEQYF. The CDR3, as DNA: TGTGCCAGCAGCCGACAGGGAGCCTCCTACGAGCAGTACTTC.

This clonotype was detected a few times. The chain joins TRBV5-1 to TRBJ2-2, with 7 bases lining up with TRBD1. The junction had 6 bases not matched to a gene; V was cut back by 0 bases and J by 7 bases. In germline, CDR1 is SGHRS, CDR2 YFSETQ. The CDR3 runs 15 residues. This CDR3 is CASSLGDSNVGELFF. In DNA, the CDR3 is TGCGCCAGCAGCTTGGGGGACAGCAACGTCGGGGAGCTGTTTTTT.